These 8 T cell receptor beta chains share one sample of origin, sequenced in a study of CD8+ T cells in alopecia areata listed by TCRdb under 2018. This specimen's time point label, per the study, means: about four weeks on oral tofacitinib. The intended sense of this specimen's treatment or condition label: oral pan-JAK inhibitor, 5-10 mg twice daily. Library creation used the immunoSEQ multiplex PCR assay. For TCR sequencing, RNA was extracted from every sample and reverse transcribed into cDNA to serve as template. What TCRdb holds here is the immuneACCESS table cut down to in-frame rearrangements. Part of the clones is not present; checked against another copy, under half of the missing clones reflect an unresolved V gene, and the others are unexplained. In all, the sample holds about 190,000 clones, and 50% to 60% of those were seen once. 0.65% to 0.7% of the sample comes from the top ten. This specimen was CD4+ T cells sorted from blood, taken at week 4, from a patient treated with tofacitinib. The receptors originated from a human donor with alopecia areata.

This chain joins TRBV2 and TRBJ2-3; D not certain. V was trimmed by 10 bases and J by 2 bases, leaving 19 bases between them. Germline-derived CDR1 and CDR2 are SNHLY and FYNNEI. The length of the CDR3 is 15 residues. CDR3 protein: CATLELTDPTDTQYF. For the CDR3, the DNA is TGTGCCACCCTTGAATTGACGGACCCCACAGATACGCAGTATTTT.

This chain joins TRBV6-6 and TRBJ2-3; TRBD1 matches at 9 bases. After removal of 6 bases from V and 2 bases from J, the junction contained 6 bases not matched to a gene. CDR3 length equals 15 residues. CDR1 and CDR2 (germline): MNHNY, SVGAGI (reference sequence). For the CDR3, the DNA is TGTGCCAGCAGGGGACAGGGTCGGGACACAGATACGCAGTATTTT. Protein product: CASRGQGRDTDTQYF.

The J gene is TRBJ2-1, the V gene TRBV10-3; no clear D. This CDR3 region has 15 residues. Germline CDR1 ENHRY, CDR2 SYGVKD. Trimming removed 2 bases at V and 1 base at J, with 9 bases between. The CDR3, as DNA: TGTGCCATCAGTGAGAATGTCGGATCCTACAATGAGCAGTTCTTC. Its translation: CAISENVGSYNEQFF.

The DNA of the CDR3 is TGTGCCAGCAGGCCGACTAGCTGGGGCACCGGGGAGCTGTTTTTT. It is translated as CASRPTSWGTGELFF. This chain uses TRBV9 with TRBJ2-2, with 7 bases lining up with TRBD2. CDR1 is SGDLS, CDR2 YYNGEE, per germline. V lost 5 bases and J lost 4; bases outside the gene matches: 8. The CDR3 extends over 15 amino acids.

This rearrangement joins TRBV6-5 to TRBJ2-1, with TRBD2 matching over 12 bases. This CDR3 spans 16 amino acids. Germline CDR1 and CDR2: MNHEY and SVGAGI. V shed 0 bases, J shed 9 bases, and the junction held 6 bases outside the gene matches. The DNA for the CDR3 is TGTGCCAGCAGTTACTCGACTAGCGGGAGCCGGATTGAGCAGTTCTTC. Its translation is CASSYSTSGSRIEQFF.

This clone has just a few counts. The genes are TRBV4-3 and TRBJ2-3, with D hard to call. V gave up 0 bases and J gave up 2 bases, with 6 bases separating them. Looked up from germline, CDR1 is LGHNA and CDR2 is YSLEER. The CDR3 spans 14 residues. The DNA for the CDR3 is TGCGCCAGCAGCCAAGATGCAATCACAGATACGCAGTATTTT. Translated: CASSQDAITDTQYF.

This clone has more than one count but fewer than ten. This chain uses TRBV28 with TRBJ2-1; D unresolved. Germline CDR1 MDHEN, CDR2 SYDVKM. The V and J ends lost 3 bases and 10 bases respectively, with 4 bases between them. CDR3 size: 10 residues. CDR3 protein: CASSFREQFF. The DNA for the CDR3 is TGTGCCAGCAGTTTTCGGGAGCAGTTCTTC. Full variable domain (rest looked up from reference TRBV28 and TRBJ2-1): DVKVTQSSRYLVKRTGEKVFLECVQDMDHENMFWYRQDPGLGLRLIYFSYDVKMKEKGDIPEGYSVSREKKERFSLILESASTNQTSMYLCASSFREQFFGPGTRLTVL.

The V and J genes are TRBV29-1 and TRBJ2-7, with TRBD1 matching 10 bases. This CDR3 is 14 amino acids long. Germline V gene lookup returns CDR1 SQVTM and CDR2 ANQGSEA. V lost 5 bases, J lost 5 bases, and 9 bases stayed unmatched. CDR3 nucleotide sequence: TGCAGCGTTACAAGCTGGGACAGGGGAAACGAGCAGTACTTC. This translates into CSVTSWDRGNEQYF.